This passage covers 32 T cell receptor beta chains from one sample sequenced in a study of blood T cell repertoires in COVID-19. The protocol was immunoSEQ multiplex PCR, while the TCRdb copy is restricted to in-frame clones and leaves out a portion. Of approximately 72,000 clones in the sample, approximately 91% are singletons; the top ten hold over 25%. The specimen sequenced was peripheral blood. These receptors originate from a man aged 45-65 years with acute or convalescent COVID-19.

CDR3 sequence reads: CASSNSGLSSYEQYF. The CDR3 nucleotides read TGTGCCAGCAGCAACTCCGGGTTATCCTCCTACGAGCAGTACTTC. This sequence joins TRBV6-2 or TRBV6-3 and TRBJ2-7, with D unresolved. The ends were cut back, 6 bases at V and 0 bases at J, with 15 bases in the middle. The CDR3 spans 15 residues. CDR1 and CDR2 from the germline V gene are MNHEY and SVGEGT.

The CDR3 loop is CASSPSASGASYEQYF. The CDR3 DNA sequence: TGTGCCAGCAGCCCCAGCGCTAGCGGGGCCTCCTACGAGCAGTACTTC. V is TRBV7-2 and J is TRBJ2-7; 9 bases fit TRBD2. CDR3 length: 16 residues. Germline assignment: CDR1 SGHTA and CDR2 FQGNSA. Germline trimming cut 5 bases from V and 0 bases from J; bases unmatched to any gene: 8.

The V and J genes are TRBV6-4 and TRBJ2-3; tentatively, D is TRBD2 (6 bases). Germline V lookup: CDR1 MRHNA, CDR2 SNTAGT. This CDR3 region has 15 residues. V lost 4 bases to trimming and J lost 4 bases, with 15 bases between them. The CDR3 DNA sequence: TGTGCCAGCAGTGTAAATCCCGGGGGAGCAGATACGCAGTATTTT. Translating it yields CASSVNPGGADTQYF.

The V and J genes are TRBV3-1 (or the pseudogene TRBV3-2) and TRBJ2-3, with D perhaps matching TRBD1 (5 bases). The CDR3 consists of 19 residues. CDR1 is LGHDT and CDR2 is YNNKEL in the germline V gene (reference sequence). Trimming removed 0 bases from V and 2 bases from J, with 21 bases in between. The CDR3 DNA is TGTGCCAGCAGCCAAGATCCCTACAGGCAAGTAGTCCCCACAGATACGCAGTATTTT. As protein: CASSQDPYRQVVPTDTQYF.

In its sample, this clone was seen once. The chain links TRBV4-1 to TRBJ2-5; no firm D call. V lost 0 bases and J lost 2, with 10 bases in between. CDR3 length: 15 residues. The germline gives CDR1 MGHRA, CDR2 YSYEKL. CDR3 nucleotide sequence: TGCGCCAGCAGCCAAGATCAAACAGAGCAAGAGACCCAGTACTTC. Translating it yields CASSQDQTEQETQYF.

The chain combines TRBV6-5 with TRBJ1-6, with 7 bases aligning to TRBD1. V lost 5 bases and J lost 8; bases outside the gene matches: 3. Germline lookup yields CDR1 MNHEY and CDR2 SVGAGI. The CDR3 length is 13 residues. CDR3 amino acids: CASSTTGDSPLHF. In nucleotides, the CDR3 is TGTGCCAGCAGTACTACAGGGGATTCACCCCTCCACTTT.

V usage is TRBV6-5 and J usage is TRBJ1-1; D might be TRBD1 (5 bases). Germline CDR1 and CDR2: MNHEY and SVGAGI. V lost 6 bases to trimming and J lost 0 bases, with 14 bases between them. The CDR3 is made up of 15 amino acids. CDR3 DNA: TGTGCCAGCAGACTGGGCAGGGCGGTGAACACTGAAGCTTTCTTT. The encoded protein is CASRLGRAVNTEAFF.

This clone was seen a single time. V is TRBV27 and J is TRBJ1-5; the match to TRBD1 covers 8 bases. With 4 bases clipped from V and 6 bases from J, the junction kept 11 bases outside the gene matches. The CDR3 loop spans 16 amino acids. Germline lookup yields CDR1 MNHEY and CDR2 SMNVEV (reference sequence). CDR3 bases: TGTGCCAGCAGTTCACTGACAGGGGCCCTAAGTCAGCCCCAGCATTTT. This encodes CASSSLTGALSQPQHF.

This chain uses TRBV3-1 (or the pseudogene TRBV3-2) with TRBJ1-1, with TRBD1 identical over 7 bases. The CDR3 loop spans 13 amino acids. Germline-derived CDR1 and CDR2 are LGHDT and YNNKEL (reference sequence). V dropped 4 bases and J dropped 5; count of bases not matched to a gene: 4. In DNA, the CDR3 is TGTGCCAGCAGCCGCGACAGGGTTACTGAAGCTTTCTTT. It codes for CASSRDRVTEAFF.

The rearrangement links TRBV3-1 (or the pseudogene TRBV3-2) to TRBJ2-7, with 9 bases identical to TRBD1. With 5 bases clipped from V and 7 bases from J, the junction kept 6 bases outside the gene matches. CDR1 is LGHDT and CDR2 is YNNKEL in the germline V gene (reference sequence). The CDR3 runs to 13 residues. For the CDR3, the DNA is TGTGCCAGCAGCTACAGGACAGGGGATGAGCAGTACTTC. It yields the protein CASSYRTGDEQYF.

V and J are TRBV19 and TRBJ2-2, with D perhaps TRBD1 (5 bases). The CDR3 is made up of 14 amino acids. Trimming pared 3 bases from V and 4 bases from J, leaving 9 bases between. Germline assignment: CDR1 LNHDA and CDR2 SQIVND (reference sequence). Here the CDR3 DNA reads TGTGCCAGTAGTATTAGGGGTGGCACCGGGGAGCTGTTTTTT. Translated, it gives CASSIRGGTGELFF.

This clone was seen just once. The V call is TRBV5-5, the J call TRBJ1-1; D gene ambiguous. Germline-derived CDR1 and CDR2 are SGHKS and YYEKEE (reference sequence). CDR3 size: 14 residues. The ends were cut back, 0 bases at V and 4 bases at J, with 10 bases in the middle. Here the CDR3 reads CASSLASGSTEAFF. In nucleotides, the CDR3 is TGTGCCAGCAGCTTGGCCTCGGGGTCCACTGAAGCTTTCTTT.

The CDR3 region has the DNA TGTGCCAGCAGTGCAACGACAGGGGAATACTCCTACGAGCAGTACTTC. Encoded protein: CASSATTGEYSYEQYF. This chain uses TRBV2 with TRBJ2-7, with 8 bases matching TRBD1. With 4 bases clipped from V and 0 bases from J, the junction kept 8 bases outside the gene matches. Germline V CDR1 and CDR2: SNHLY, FYNNEI. CDR3 length equals 16 residues.

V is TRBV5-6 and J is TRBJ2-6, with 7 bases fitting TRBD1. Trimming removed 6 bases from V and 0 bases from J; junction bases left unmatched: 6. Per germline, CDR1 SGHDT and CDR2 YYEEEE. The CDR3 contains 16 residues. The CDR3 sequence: CASNHRQGSGANVLTF. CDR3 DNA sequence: TGTGCCAGCAACCACCGACAGGGCTCTGGGGCCAACGTCCTGACTTTC.

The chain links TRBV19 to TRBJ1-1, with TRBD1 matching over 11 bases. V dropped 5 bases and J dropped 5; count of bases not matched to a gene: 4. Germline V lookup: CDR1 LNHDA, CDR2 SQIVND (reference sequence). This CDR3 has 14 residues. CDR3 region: CASSAGQGATEAFF. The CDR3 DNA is TGTGCCAGTAGTGCTGGACAGGGGGCAACTGAAGCTTTCTTT. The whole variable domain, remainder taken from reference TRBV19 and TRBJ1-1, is DGGITQSPKYLFRKEGQNVTLSCEQNLNHDAMYWYRQDPGQGLRLIYYSQIVNDFQKGDIAEGYSVSREKKESFPLTVTSAQKNPTAFYLCASSAGQGATEAFFGQGTRLTVV.

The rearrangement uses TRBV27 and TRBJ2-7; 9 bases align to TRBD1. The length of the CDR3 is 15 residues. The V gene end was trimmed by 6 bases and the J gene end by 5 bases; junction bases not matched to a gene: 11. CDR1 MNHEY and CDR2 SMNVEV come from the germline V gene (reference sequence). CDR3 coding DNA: TGTGCCAGCAGGACAACAGGGGGCTATTTTCACGAGCAGTACTTC. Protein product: CASRTTGGYFHEQYF.

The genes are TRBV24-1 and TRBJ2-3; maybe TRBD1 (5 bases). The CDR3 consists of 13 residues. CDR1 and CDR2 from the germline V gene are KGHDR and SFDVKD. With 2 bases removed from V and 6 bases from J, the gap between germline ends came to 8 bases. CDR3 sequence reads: CATSDYKGDTQYF. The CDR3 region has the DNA TGTGCCACCAGTGATTATAAGGGGGATACGCAGTATTTT.

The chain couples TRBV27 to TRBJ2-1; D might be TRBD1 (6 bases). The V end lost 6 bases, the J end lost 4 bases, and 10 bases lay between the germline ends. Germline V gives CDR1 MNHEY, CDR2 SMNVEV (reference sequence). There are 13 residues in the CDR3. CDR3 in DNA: TGTGCCAGCAGCGACGGACAGTACAATGAGCAGTTCTTC. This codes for CASSDGQYNEQFF.

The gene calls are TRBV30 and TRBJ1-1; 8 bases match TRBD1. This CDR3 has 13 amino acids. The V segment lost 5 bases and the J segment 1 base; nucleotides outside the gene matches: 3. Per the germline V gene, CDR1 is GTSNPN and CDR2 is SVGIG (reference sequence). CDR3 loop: CAWAGQANTEAFF. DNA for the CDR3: TGTGCCTGGGCGGGACAGGCGAACACTGAAGCTTTCTTT.

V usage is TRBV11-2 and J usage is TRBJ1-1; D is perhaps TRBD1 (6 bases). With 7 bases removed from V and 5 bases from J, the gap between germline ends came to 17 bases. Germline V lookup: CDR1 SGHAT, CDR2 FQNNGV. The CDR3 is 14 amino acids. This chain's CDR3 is CASTEQGRRTEAFF. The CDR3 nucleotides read TGTGCCAGCACCGAACAGGGCCGGAGGACTGAAGCTTTCTTT.

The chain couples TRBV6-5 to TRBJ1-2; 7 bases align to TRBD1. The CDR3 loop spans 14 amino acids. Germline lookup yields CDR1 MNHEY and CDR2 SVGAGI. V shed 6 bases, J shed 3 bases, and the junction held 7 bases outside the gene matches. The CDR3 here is CASRPGGTDYGYTF. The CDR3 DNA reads TGTGCCAGCAGACCAGGGGGAACGGACTATGGCTACACCTTC.

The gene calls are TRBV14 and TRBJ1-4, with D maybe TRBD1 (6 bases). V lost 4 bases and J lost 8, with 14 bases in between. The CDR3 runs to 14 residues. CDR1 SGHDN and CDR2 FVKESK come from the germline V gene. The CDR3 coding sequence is TGTGCCAGCAGCCGAGGGACACTCGGCGAAAAACTGTTTTTT. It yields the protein CASSRGTLGEKLFF.

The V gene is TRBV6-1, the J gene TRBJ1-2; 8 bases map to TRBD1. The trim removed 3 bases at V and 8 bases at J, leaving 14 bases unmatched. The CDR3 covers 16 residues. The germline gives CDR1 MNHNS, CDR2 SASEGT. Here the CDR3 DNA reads TGTGCCAGCAGTGAGGGGGGGACAGGAATGCTGTACGGCTACACCTTC. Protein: CASSEGGTGMLYGYTF.

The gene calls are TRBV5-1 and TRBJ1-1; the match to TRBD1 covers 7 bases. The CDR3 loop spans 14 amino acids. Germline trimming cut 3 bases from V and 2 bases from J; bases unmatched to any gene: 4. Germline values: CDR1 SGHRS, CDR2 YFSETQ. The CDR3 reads CASSSRDSNTEAFF. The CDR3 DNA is TGCGCCAGCAGCTCCCGGGACAGTAACACTGAAGCTTTCTTT. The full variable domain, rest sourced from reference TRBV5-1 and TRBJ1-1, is KAGVTQTPRYLIKTRGQQVTLSCSPISGHRSVSWYQQTPGQGLQFLFEYFSETQRNKGNFPGRFSGRQFSNSRSEMNVSTLELGDSALYLCASSSRDSNTEAFFGQGTRLTVV.

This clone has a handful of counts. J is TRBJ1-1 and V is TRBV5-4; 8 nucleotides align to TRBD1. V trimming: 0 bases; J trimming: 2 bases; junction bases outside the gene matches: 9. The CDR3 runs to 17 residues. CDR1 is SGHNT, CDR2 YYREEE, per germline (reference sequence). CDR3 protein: CASSLGGGQGANTEAFF. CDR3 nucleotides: TGTGCCAGCAGCTTGGGGGGCGGACAGGGCGCTAACACTGAAGCTTTCTTT.

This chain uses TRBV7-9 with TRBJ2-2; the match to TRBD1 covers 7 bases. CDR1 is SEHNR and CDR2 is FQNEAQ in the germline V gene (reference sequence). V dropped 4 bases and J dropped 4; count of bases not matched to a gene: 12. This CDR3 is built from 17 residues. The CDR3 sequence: CASSSQRDSGGTGELFF. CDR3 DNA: TGTGCCAGCAGCTCCCAACGGGACAGCGGCGGCACCGGGGAGCTGTTTTTT.

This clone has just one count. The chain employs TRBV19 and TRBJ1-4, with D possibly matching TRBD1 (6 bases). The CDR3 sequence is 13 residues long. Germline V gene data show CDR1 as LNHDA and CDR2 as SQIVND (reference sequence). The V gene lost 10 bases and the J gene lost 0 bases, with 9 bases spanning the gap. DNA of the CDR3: TGTGCCACCAGGGGCACAACTAATGAAAAACTGTTTTTT. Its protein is CATRGTTNEKLFF.

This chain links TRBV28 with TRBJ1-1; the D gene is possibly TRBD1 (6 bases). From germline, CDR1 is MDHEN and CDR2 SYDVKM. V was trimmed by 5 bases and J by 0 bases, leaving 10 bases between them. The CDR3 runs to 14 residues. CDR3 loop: CASSADRLNTEAFF. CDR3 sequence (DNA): TGTGCCAGCAGTGCTGACAGGTTGAACACTGAAGCTTTCTTT.

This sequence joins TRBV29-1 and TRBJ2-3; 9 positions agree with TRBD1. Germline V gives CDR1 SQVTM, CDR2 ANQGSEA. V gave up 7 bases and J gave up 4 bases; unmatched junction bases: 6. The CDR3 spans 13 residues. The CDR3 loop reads CSAVDRGSDTQYF. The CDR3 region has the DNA TGCAGCGCTGTGGACAGGGGTTCAGATACGCAGTATTTT.

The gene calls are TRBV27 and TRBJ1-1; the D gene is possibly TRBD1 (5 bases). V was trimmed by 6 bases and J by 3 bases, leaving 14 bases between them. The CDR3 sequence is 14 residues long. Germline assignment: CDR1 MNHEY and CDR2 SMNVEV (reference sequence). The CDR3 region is CASRAATRDTEAFF. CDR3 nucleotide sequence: TGTGCCAGCAGGGCGGCCACCAGGGACACTGAAGCTTTCTTT.

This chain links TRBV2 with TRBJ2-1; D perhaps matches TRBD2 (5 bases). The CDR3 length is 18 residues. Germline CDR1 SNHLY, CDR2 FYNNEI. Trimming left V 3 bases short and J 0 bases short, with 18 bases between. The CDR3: CASSERARIISSYNEQFF. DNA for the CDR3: TGTGCCAGCAGTGAGAGGGCCCGGATTATTAGCTCCTACAATGAGCAGTTCTTC.

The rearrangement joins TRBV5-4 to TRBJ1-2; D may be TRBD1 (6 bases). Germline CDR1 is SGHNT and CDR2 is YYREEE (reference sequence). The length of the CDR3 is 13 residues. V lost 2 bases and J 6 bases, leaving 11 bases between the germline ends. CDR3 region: CASSLQGRHGYTF. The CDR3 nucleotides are TGTGCCAGCAGCTTACAGGGTAGGCATGGCTACACCTTC.